This T cell receptor beta chain stems from a study of shared clonotypes between healthy human individuals. The germline CDR1 and CDR2 sequences are SGHRS and YFSETQ. V gave up 9 bases and J gave up 5 bases, with 29 bases separating them. The CDR3 sequence is 17 residues long. The sorted-subset replicate PCRs were given around 0.2 ug DNA, which is tens of thousands of T cell genomes. Sequencing was performed with immunoSEQ multiplex PCR; in TCRdb, only in-frame clones are kept and a portion is missing. The table includes 2 million to 2.5 million clones, approximately 93% detected once. Sequencing was done on a sample of naive CD4+ T cells from PBMCs. As to subset: CD45RA+ positively selected. The receptor comes from a young man in good health. Some clones in this sample may be carry-over from other donors' samples. V gene TRBV5-1 combines with J gene TRBJ1-1; D possibly corresponds to TRBD1 (6 bases). Here the CDR3 DNA reads TGCGCCACAACCCGGGGGGGCGCGGAGTTTTGGGGAACTGAAGCTTTCTTT. Residues: CATTRGGAEFWGTEAFF.